This T cell receptor (beta chain) was identified during a study of beta chain features in type 1 diabetes. Sorting of CD4+ naive, central memory, regulatory and stem cell-like memory cells was performed via CD45RO/CCR7/CD25/CD127/CD95/CD27. Comments on this clone: What it recognizes is unknown.

Between the trimmed V and J ends, which lost 7 bases and 6 bases, there was a span of 16 bases. CDR1 and CDR2 (germline): SQVTM, ANQGSEA. The CDR3 runs 12 residues. Study observations and caveats: Any HLA-type effect on TCRB rearrangement remained unresolved here.

Investigators reverse transcribed all isolated RNA, so they sequenced expressed TCRB transcripts. Libraries were prepared by immunoSEQ multiplex PCR; TCRdb keeps only in-frame clonotypes and omits some of them. The data contain 200,000 to 250,000 clones, approximately 10% of them seen just once; the ten biggest clones take up roughly 1.3%. The sequencing sample was made of central memory CD4+ T cells from blood. The J gene is TRBJ2-7, the V gene TRBV29-1, with D perhaps TRBD1 or TRBD2 (5 bases each). This clonotype originated in a man between 18 and 29 years old in good health. CDR3 DNA: TGCAGCGCGCAAGAGGGGTCTTCCGAGCAGTACTTC. It specifies CSAQEGSSEQYF.